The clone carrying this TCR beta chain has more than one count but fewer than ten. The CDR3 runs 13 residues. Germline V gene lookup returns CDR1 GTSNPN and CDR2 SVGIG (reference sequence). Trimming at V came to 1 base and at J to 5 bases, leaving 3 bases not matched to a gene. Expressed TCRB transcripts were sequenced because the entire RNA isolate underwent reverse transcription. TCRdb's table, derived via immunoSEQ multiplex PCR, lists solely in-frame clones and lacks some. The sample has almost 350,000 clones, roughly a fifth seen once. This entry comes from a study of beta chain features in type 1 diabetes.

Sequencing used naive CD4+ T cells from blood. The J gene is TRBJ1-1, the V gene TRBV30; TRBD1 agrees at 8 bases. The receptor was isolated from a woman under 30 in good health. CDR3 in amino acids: CAWSEQGGTEAFF. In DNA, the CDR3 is TGTGCCTGGAGTGAACAGGGGGGTACTGAAGCTTTCTTT.